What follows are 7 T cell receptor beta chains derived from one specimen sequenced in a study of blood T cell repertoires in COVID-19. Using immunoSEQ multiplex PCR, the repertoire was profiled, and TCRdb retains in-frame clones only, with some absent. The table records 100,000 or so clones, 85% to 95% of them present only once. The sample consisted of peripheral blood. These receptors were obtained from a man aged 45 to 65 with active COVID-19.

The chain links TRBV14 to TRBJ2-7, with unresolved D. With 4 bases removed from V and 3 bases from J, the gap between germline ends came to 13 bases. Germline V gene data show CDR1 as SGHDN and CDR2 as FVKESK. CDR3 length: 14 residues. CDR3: CASSLTRQNYEQYF. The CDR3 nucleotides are TGTGCCAGCAGCCTTACCAGACAAAACTACGAGCAGTACTTC.

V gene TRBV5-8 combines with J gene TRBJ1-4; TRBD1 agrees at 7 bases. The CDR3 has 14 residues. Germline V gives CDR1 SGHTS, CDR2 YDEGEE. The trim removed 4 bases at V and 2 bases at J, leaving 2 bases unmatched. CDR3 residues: CASSLTGTNEKLFF. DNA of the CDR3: TGTGCCAGCAGCCTGACAGGGACTAATGAAAAACTGTTTTTT.

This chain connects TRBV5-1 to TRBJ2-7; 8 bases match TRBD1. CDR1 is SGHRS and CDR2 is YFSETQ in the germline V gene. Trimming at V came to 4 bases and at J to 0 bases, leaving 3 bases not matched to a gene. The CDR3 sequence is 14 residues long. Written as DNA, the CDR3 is TGCGCCAGCAGCACGACAGGGGACTCCTACGAGCAGTACTTC. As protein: CASSTTGDSYEQYF.

The DNA of the CDR3 is TGTGCCAGCTCACCGGACGGGACAGCCGACAATGAGCAGTTCTTC. This sequence encodes CASSPDGTADNEQFF. The chain carries TRBV18 and TRBJ2-1; 7 nucleotides match TRBD1. The CDR3 sequence is 15 residues long. The V segment lost 3 bases and the J segment 5 bases; nucleotides outside the gene matches: 7. Germline lookup yields CDR1 KGHSH and CDR2 LQKENI. The entire variable domain, with the rest obtained from reference TRBV18 and TRBJ2-1, is as follows: NAGVMQNPRHLVRRRGQEARLRCSPMKGHSHVYWYRQLPEEGLKFMVYLQKENIIDESGMPKERFSAEFPKEGPSILRIQQVVRGDSAAYFCASSPDGTADNEQFFGPGTRLTVL.

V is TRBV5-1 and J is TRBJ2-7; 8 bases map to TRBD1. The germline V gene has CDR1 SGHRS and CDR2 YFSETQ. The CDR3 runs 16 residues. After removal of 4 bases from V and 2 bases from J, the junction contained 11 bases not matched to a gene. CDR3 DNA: TGCGCCAGCAGCCCGACAGGGGCTTCACGGACCTACGAGCAGTACTTC. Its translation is CASSPTGASRTYEQYF.

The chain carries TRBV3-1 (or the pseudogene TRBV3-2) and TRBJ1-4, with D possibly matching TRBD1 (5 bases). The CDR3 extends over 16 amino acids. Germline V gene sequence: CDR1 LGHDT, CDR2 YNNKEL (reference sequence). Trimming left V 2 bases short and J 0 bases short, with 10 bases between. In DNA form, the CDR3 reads TGTGCCAGCAGCCAATCCGACAGCCCAACTAATGAAAAACTGTTTTTT. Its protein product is CASSQSDSPTNEKLFF.

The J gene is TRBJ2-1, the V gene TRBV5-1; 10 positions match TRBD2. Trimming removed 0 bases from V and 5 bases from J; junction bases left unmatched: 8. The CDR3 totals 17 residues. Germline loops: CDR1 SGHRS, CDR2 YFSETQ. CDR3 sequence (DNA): TGCGCCAGCAGCTTGGCCCTAGCGGGAGAGGACAACAATGAGCAGTTCTTC. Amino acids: CASSLALAGEDNNEQFF.